Listed below are T cell receptor beta chains from one sample, sequenced in a study of CD8 T cells in Susac syndrome. TCRdb redid the calling of the immunoSEQ multiplex PCR reads with MiXCR, one entry per CDR3 protein. The table lists around 160,000 distinct CDR3 sequences, about 93% of them singletons. Source material: CD4+ T cells from PBMCs. These TCRs come from a human donor in good health. Both conserved end residues are part of each CDR3. A D gene is named only where the DNA matches it firmly. Size values are once, few and many counts, or a class for expanded clones, and some rows have none.

j_call: TRBJ2-3; clone_size: once; v_call: TRBV2; d_call: .; cdr3_aa: CASSEEYTQYF; cdr3_nt: TGTGCCAGCAGTGAGGAGTATACGCAGTATTTT
j_call: TRBJ2-1; clone_size: .; v_call: TRBV2; d_call: .; cdr3_aa: CASSEHSSSYNEQFF; cdr3_nt: TGTGCCAGCAGTGAACATTCGTCTAGCTACAATGAGCAGTTCTTC
j_call: TRBJ1-3; clone_size: .; v_call: TRBV3-1; d_call: .; cdr3_aa: CASRGAPGNTIYF; cdr3_nt: TGTGCCAGCAGGGGAGCCCCTGGAAACACCATATATTTT
j_call: TRBJ2-1; clone_size: .; v_call: TRBV7-3; d_call: TRBD2; cdr3_aa: CASSPPRALAGGPNEQFF; cdr3_nt: TGTGCCAGCAGCCCCCCGCGAGCGCTAGCGGGGGGGCCCAATGAGCAGTTCTTC
j_call: TRBJ1-1; clone_size: .; v_call: TRBV19; d_call: .; cdr3_aa: CASRPRGAGGGTEAFF; cdr3_nt: TGTGCCAGTAGACCAAGGGGGGCGGGGGGAGGAACTGAAGCTTTCTTT
j_call: TRBJ2-2; clone_size: .; v_call: TRBV18; d_call: .; cdr3_aa: CASSPPGFTGELFF; cdr3_nt: TGTGCCAGCTCACCACCGGGTTTCACCGGGGAGCTGTTTTTT
j_call: TRBJ1-4; clone_size: .; v_call: TRBV5-1; d_call: .; cdr3_aa: CASSPGREEGKLFF; cdr3_nt: TGCGCCAGCAGCCCGGGACGGGAGGAGGGAAAACTGTTTTTT
j_call: TRBJ1-2; clone_size: .; v_call: TRBV12-3/TRBV12-4; d_call: .; cdr3_aa: CASRPQVAGGYTF; cdr3_nt: TGTGCCAGCAGACCACAGGTTGCCGGTGGCTACACCTTC
j_call: TRBJ2-7; clone_size: .; v_call: TRBV12-3/TRBV12-4; d_call: TRBD1; cdr3_aa: CASSPGTGEREQYF; cdr3_nt: TGTGCCAGCAGTCCCGGGACAGGGGAACGCGAGCAGTACTTC
j_call: TRBJ1-4; clone_size: .; v_call: TRBV20-1; d_call: TRBD1; cdr3_aa: CSARPGTGVEKLFF; cdr3_nt: TGCAGTGCTAGACCCGGGACAGGGGTGGAAAAACTGTTTTTT
j_call: TRBJ1-2; clone_size: .; v_call: TRBV29-1; d_call: .; cdr3_aa: CSVWFVNNYGYTF; cdr3_nt: TGCAGCGTTTGGTTCGTAAACAACTATGGCTACACCTTC
j_call: TRBJ1-2; clone_size: .; v_call: TRBV6-5; d_call: .; cdr3_aa: CASSYSSLLGDGYTF; cdr3_nt: TGTGCCAGCAGTTACTCTAGCCTCCTGGGAGATGGCTACACCTTC
j_call: TRBJ2-5; clone_size: once; v_call: TRBV6-5; d_call: TRBD2; cdr3_aa: CAGSSGGAEETQYF; cdr3_nt: TGTGCCGGTTCTAGCGGGGGGGCCGAAGAGACCCAGTACTTC
j_call: TRBJ2-5; clone_size: .; v_call: TRBV6-1; d_call: .; cdr3_aa: CASSETESKETQYF; cdr3_nt: TGTGCCAGCAGTGAAACTGAATCTAAAGAGACCCAGTACTTC
j_call: TRBJ1-1; clone_size: .; v_call: TRBV3-1; d_call: .; cdr3_aa: CASRPSTGITEAFF; cdr3_nt: TGTGCCAGCAGACCTTCCACAGGGATAACTGAAGCTTTCTTT
j_call: TRBJ2-7; clone_size: few; v_call: TRBV5-6; d_call: .; cdr3_aa: CASSLGSSYEQYF; cdr3_nt: TGTGCCAGCAGCTTGGGCAGTTCCTACGAGCAGTACTTC
j_call: TRBJ1-5; clone_size: .; v_call: TRBV20-1; d_call: TRBD1; cdr3_aa: CSARGQGQGPQHF; cdr3_nt: TGCAGTGCCCGGGGACAGGGGCAGGGGCCCCAGCATTTT
j_call: TRBJ1-1; clone_size: once; v_call: TRBV29-1; d_call: .; cdr3_aa: CSVVVQENTEAFF; cdr3_nt: TGCAGCGTTGTGGTACAGGAAAACACTGAAGCTTTCTTT
j_call: TRBJ2-6; clone_size: once; v_call: TRBV10-3; d_call: .; cdr3_aa: CAIVEGPGANVLTF; cdr3_nt: TGTGCCATCGTCGAGGGACCTGGGGCCAACGTCCTGACTTTC
j_call: TRBJ2-3; clone_size: .; v_call: TRBV27; d_call: TRBD2; cdr3_aa: CASSGRLAGVADTQYF; cdr3_nt: TGTGCCAGCAGTGGACGACTAGCGGGGGTCGCAGATACGCAGTATTTT
j_call: TRBJ2-2; clone_size: .; v_call: TRBV29-1; d_call: .; cdr3_aa: CSVGVGYDTGELFF; cdr3_nt: TGCAGCGTTGGTGTTGGATACGACACCGGGGAGCTGTTTTTT
j_call: TRBJ1-1; clone_size: .; v_call: TRBV20-1; d_call: TRBD1; cdr3_aa: CSARRQGFGTEAFF; cdr3_nt: TGCAGTGCTAGAAGACAGGGTTTTGGGACTGAAGCTTTCTTT
j_call: TRBJ1-2; clone_size: once; v_call: TRBV4-1; d_call: .; cdr3_aa: CASSQDRRNQKRPNYGYTF; cdr3_nt: TGCGCCAGCAGCCAAGACCGCAGAAATCAGAAGAGGCCTAACTATGGCTACACCTTC
j_call: TRBJ2-7; clone_size: .; v_call: TRBV3-1; d_call: TRBD1; cdr3_aa: CASSPLGTASSYEQYF; cdr3_nt: TGTGCCAGCAGCCCGTTGGGGACAGCGAGCTCCTACGAGCAGTACTTC
j_call: TRBJ2-4; clone_size: .; v_call: TRBV12-3/TRBV12-4; d_call: TRBD1; cdr3_aa: CASSSWTGDTKNIQYF; cdr3_nt: TGTGCCAGCAGTTCCTGGACAGGCGACACCAAAAACATTCAGTACTTC
j_call: TRBJ2-7; clone_size: .; v_call: TRBV5-1; d_call: .; cdr3_aa: CASSPQMGSSYEQYF; cdr3_nt: TGCGCCAGCAGCCCCCAGATGGGGAGCTCCTACGAGCAGTACTTC
j_call: TRBJ1-5; clone_size: .; v_call: TRBV20-1; d_call: .; cdr3_aa: CSARDLGRTGQPQHF; cdr3_nt: TGCAGTGCTAGAGATCTAGGGCGGACGGGGCAGCCCCAGCATTTT
j_call: TRBJ2-7; clone_size: .; v_call: TRBV14; d_call: TRBD2; cdr3_aa: CASSPGGGSEQYF; cdr3_nt: TGTGCCAGCAGCCCCGGGGGGGGCAGCGAGCAGTACTTC
j_call: TRBJ2-7; clone_size: .; v_call: TRBV28; d_call: TRBD1; cdr3_aa: CTTGANYEQYF; cdr3_nt: TGTACCACAGGGGCCAACTACGAGCAGTACTTC
j_call: TRBJ2-3; clone_size: .; v_call: TRBV2; d_call: TRBD2; cdr3_aa: CASSATGTSGADERTDTQYF; cdr3_nt: TGTGCCAGCAGTGCAACCGGGACTAGCGGGGCCGACGAGCGCACAGATACGCAGTATTTT
j_call: TRBJ1-1; clone_size: .; v_call: TRBV13; d_call: .; cdr3_aa: CASSRLVGTTEAFF; cdr3_nt: TGTGCCAGCAGCCGCCTCGTCGGGACCACTGAAGCTTTCTTT
j_call: TRBJ2-7; clone_size: .; v_call: TRBV20-1; d_call: TRBD2; cdr3_aa: CSARDGLADPSGEQYF; cdr3_nt: TGCAGTGCTAGAGATGGTCTAGCGGACCCCTCAGGCGAGCAGTACTTC
j_call: TRBJ2-2; clone_size: .; v_call: TRBV7-9; d_call: .; cdr3_aa: CASSSRATLGELFF; cdr3_nt: TGTGCCAGCAGCTCTAGGGCTACACTCGGGGAGCTGTTTTTT
j_call: TRBJ2-7; clone_size: once; v_call: TRBV7-9; d_call: .; cdr3_aa: CASSLRGSGSYEQYF; cdr3_nt: TGTGCCAGCAGCTTAAGAGGTTCGGGGTCCTACGAGCAGTACTTC
j_call: TRBJ2-6; clone_size: .; v_call: TRBV2; d_call: TRBD1; cdr3_aa: CARDRPSSGANVLTF; cdr3_nt: TGTGCCAGGGACAGGCCTAGCTCTGGGGCCAACGTCCTGACTTTC
j_call: TRBJ2-3; clone_size: .; v_call: TRBV25-1; d_call: .; cdr3_aa: CASMVGVTDTQYF; cdr3_nt: TGTGCCAGCATGGTGGGGGTAACAGATACGCAGTATTTT
j_call: TRBJ1-1; clone_size: .; v_call: TRBV2; d_call: .; cdr3_aa: CASSEAGRWNTEAFF; cdr3_nt: TGTGCCAGCAGTGAAGCTGGGCGATGGAACACTGAAGCTTTCTTT
j_call: TRBJ1-3; clone_size: .; v_call: TRBV18; d_call: .; cdr3_aa: CATTGGSSGNTIYF; cdr3_nt: TGTGCCACCACGGGCGGCAGCTCTGGAAACACCATATATTTT
j_call: TRBJ1-1; clone_size: few; v_call: TRBV6-1; d_call: .; cdr3_aa: CASGLVLGEAFF; cdr3_nt: TGTGCCAGCGGATTAGTCCTTGGGGAAGCTTTCTTT
j_call: TRBJ1-1; clone_size: .; v_call: TRBV3-1; d_call: .; cdr3_aa: CASSQGGWGRMNTEAFF; cdr3_nt: TGTGCCAGCAGCCAAGGGGGGTGGGGGAGGATGAACACTGAAGCTTTCTTT
j_call: TRBJ2-1; clone_size: .; v_call: TRBV20-1; d_call: TRBD2; cdr3_aa: CSARDRLAGGPGDEQFF; cdr3_nt: TGCAGTGCTAGAGATCGACTAGCGGGGGGGCCCGGGGATGAGCAGTTCTTC
j_call: TRBJ2-3; clone_size: .; v_call: TRBV7-2; d_call: .; cdr3_aa: CASSLVISNTQYF; cdr3_nt: TGTGCCAGCAGCTTAGTTATAAGCAATACGCAGTATTTT
j_call: TRBJ2-3; clone_size: .; v_call: TRBV7-8; d_call: .; cdr3_aa: CASSPTGFGDTQYF; cdr3_nt: TGTGCCAGCAGCCCAACAGGGTTTGGAGATACGCAGTATTTT
j_call: TRBJ1-2; clone_size: .; v_call: TRBV5-1; d_call: TRBD1; cdr3_aa: CASSLEWPDRGGGYTF; cdr3_nt: TGCGCCAGCAGCTTGGAATGGCCCGACAGGGGAGGCGGCTACACCTTC
j_call: TRBJ2-7; clone_size: .; v_call: TRBV7-8; d_call: .; cdr3_aa: CASSLNEVQGHEQYF; cdr3_nt: TGTGCCAGCAGCTTAAACGAGGTGCAGGGCCACGAGCAGTACTTC
j_call: TRBJ2-2; clone_size: .; v_call: TRBV24-1; d_call: .; cdr3_aa: CATSDFGGSNTGELFF; cdr3_nt: TGTGCCACCAGTGATTTTGGAGGGAGCAACACCGGGGAGCTGTTTTTT
j_call: TRBJ2-7; clone_size: .; v_call: TRBV14; d_call: .; cdr3_aa: CASSQENAYYEQYF; cdr3_nt: TGTGCCAGCAGCCAAGAGAATGCGTACTACGAGCAGTACTTC
j_call: TRBJ2-2; clone_size: .; v_call: TRBV18; d_call: .; cdr3_aa: CASSPPSGVTGELFF; cdr3_nt: TGTGCCAGCTCACCACCGTCGGGAGTGACCGGGGAGCTGTTTTTT
j_call: TRBJ1-2; clone_size: .; v_call: TRBV12-3/TRBV12-4; d_call: .; cdr3_aa: CASSPGRIYGYTF; cdr3_nt: TGTGCCAGCAGTCCGGGACGGATCTATGGCTACACCTTC
j_call: TRBJ2-3; clone_size: .; v_call: TRBV4-1; d_call: .; cdr3_aa: CASSQVQPRTDTQYF; cdr3_nt: TGCGCCAGCAGCCAAGTACAGCCGCGAACAGATACGCAGTATTTT
j_call: TRBJ2-3; clone_size: .; v_call: TRBV12-3/TRBV12-4; d_call: .; cdr3_aa: CASSLWGAGDTQYF; cdr3_nt: TGTGCCAGCAGTTTATGGGGGGCCGGAGATACGCAGTATTTT
j_call: TRBJ1-3; clone_size: .; v_call: TRBV7-2; d_call: .; cdr3_aa: CASSLSGGTGNTIYF; cdr3_nt: TGTGCCAGCAGCTTAAGCGGAGGGACTGGAAACACCATATATTTT
j_call: TRBJ2-7; clone_size: .; v_call: TRBV6-4; d_call: TRBD1; cdr3_aa: CASSDHRTGGYEQYF; cdr3_nt: TGTGCCAGCAGTGACCATCGGACAGGGGGCTACGAGCAGTACTTC
j_call: TRBJ2-1; clone_size: .; v_call: TRBV5-4; d_call: .; cdr3_aa: CASSLGWLEGGEQFF; cdr3_nt: TGTGCCAGCAGCTTGGGGTGGCTAGAGGGGGGTGAGCAGTTCTTC
j_call: TRBJ2-1; clone_size: .; v_call: TRBV3-1; d_call: TRBD2; cdr3_aa: CASSRQGAGGRSYNEQFF; cdr3_nt: TGTGCCAGCAGCCGACAAGGGGCGGGGGGCCGGTCCTACAATGAGCAGTTCTTC
j_call: TRBJ1-5; clone_size: .; v_call: TRBV4-1; d_call: .; cdr3_aa: CASSQDWVRSRGNQPQHF; cdr3_nt: TGCGCCAGCAGCCAAGATTGGGTCAGGTCTCGGGGGAATCAGCCCCAGCATTTT
j_call: TRBJ2-3; clone_size: .; v_call: TRBV12-3/TRBV12-4; d_call: .; cdr3_aa: CASSRGSGAITDTQYF; cdr3_nt: TGTGCCAGCAGTAGAGGTTCGGGGGCCATTACAGATACGCAGTATTTT
j_call: TRBJ1-6; clone_size: .; v_call: TRBV12-3/TRBV12-4; d_call: TRBD1; cdr3_aa: CASSFRRDRVSPLHF; cdr3_nt: TGTGCCAGCAGTTTCCGCCGGGACAGGGTTTCACCCCTCCACTTT
j_call: TRBJ2-7; clone_size: .; v_call: TRBV12-3/TRBV12-4; d_call: TRBD1; cdr3_aa: CASSPTGGTHEQYF; cdr3_nt: TGTGCCAGCAGCCCGACAGGGGGTACTCACGAGCAGTACTTC
j_call: TRBJ1-5; clone_size: .; v_call: TRBV19; d_call: .; cdr3_aa: CASSLTFGNQPQHF; cdr3_nt: TGTGCCAGTAGTCTAACGTTCGGCAATCAGCCCCAGCATTTT